The rows below give T cell receptor beta chains drawn from one sample of a study of blood T cell repertoires in COVID-19. The table came from immunoSEQ multiplex PCR; TCRdb's copy has only in-frame clones and leaves some out. The sample lists some 14,000 clones; roughly four fifths were seen once. Source material: peripheral blood. The receptor set was obtained from a man aged 80 or over with active or convalescent COVID-19. Both conserved end residues are part of each CDR3. A D gene is named only where the DNA matches it firmly. Not all rows give a size; the values are once, few, many and, for expanded clones, a class.

d_call,j_call,clone_size,v_call,cdr3_aa,cdr3_nt
.,TRBJ2-1,.,TRBV19,CASSIKLLNEQFF,TGTGCCAGTAGTATAAAGTTACTCAATGAGCAGTTCTTC
TRBD2,TRBJ2-2,.,TRBV5-1,CASSRITSGGSNTGELFF,TGCGCCAGCAGCCGCATCACTAGCGGGGGGTCGAACACCGGGGAGCTGTTTTTT
TRBD1,TRBJ2-1,.,TRBV6-1,CASSERTPGGFYYNEQFF,TGTGCCAGCAGTGAAAGAACCCCAGGGGGCTTTTATTACAATGAGCAGTTCTTC
.,TRBJ2-1,.,TRBV11-3,CASSGSARNEQFF,TGTGCCAGCAGTGGCAGCGCTAGGAATGAGCAGTTCTTC
.,TRBJ2-3,.,TRBV10-3,CAISDRGGNTDTQYF,TGTGCCATCAGTGATAGGGGGGGGAACACAGATACGCAGTATTTT
TRBD1,TRBJ1-3,.,TRBV7-8,CASSPLTGPLLSGNTIYF,TGTGCCAGCAGCCCCCTGACAGGGCCTCTCTTGTCTGGAAACACCATATATTTT
.,TRBJ2-6,.,TRBV29-1,CSVDEGGANVLTF,TGCAGCGTTGATGAGGGCGGGGCCAACGTCCTGACTTTC
TRBD1,TRBJ1-2,.,TRBV6-5,CASSETGVHGYTF,TGTGCCAGCAGCGAGACAGGGGTCCATGGCTACACCTTC
.,TRBJ1-3,few,TRBV9,CASSGDGGNTIYF,TGTGCCAGCAGCGGCGACGGGGGAAACACCATATATTTT
.,TRBJ2-2,once,TRBV11-2,CASSLVGGSTGELFF,TGTGCCAGCAGCTTAGTAGGAGGATCGACCGGGGAGCTGTTTTTT
TRBD1,TRBJ2-7,.,TRBV28,CASSFWERTGGYEQYF,TGTGCCAGCAGTTTTTGGGAGCGGACAGGGGGGTACGAGCAGTACTTC
.,TRBJ2-3,.,TRBV6-2/TRBV6-3,CASSPSTGPYTQYF,TGTGCCAGCAGTCCATCGACAGGTCCGTATACGCAGTATTTT
.,TRBJ2-3,.,TRBV7-3,CASSLWGVPDTQYF,TGTGCCAGCAGCTTATGGGGGGTCCCAGATACGCAGTATTTT
TRBD1,TRBJ2-2,.,TRBV29-1,CSGAQGGGTGELFF,TGCAGCGGCGCACAGGGGGGCGGAACCGGGGAGCTGTTTTTT
TRBD1,TRBJ2-2,.,TRBV19,CASSTDRGRAGELFF,TGTGCCAGTAGTACCGACAGGGGGAGGGCCGGGGAGCTGTTTTTT
.,TRBJ1-2,.,TRBV7-9,CASSLGRLRRYGYTF,TGTGCCAGCAGCTTGGGGCGCCTCAGGCGCTATGGCTACACCTTC
.,TRBJ1-3,.,TRBV14,CASSQGWSSGNTIYF,TGTGCCAGCAGCCAAGGTTGGAGCTCTGGAAACACCATATATTTT
TRBD1,TRBJ1-1,.,TRBV27,CASSLDRGTEAFF,TGTGCCAGCAGTTTAGACAGGGGCACTGAAGCTTTCTTT
TRBD1,TRBJ2-1,.,TRBV11-3,CASSLGTGGNEQFF,TGTGCCAGCAGCTTAGGGACAGGGGGCAATGAGCAGTTCTTC
TRBD2,TRBJ2-1,.,TRBV11-2,CASSLDLGSGRPGEQFF,TGTGCCAGCAGCTTAGATCTGGGTAGCGGGCGGCCGGGTGAGCAGTTCTTC
.,TRBJ1-5,.,TRBV7-2,CASSLTSYSNQPQHF,TGTGCCAGCAGCTTAACTAGTTATAGCAATCAGCCCCAGCATTTT